The clone carrying this T cell receptor beta chain has more than one count but fewer than ten. Its target is not known. V trimming: 0 bases; J trimming: 5 bases; junction bases outside the gene matches: 2. CDR3 length equals 15 residues. The V gene's germline CDR1 is SGHTA and CDR2 FQGNSA. A single record per CDR3 protein comes from TCRdb applying MiXCR to the 5' RACE reads. The sample records around 650,000 distinct CDR3 sequences, less than 9% being singletons. The record originates from a study of identical twins. Regarding the study as a whole: The models gave estimates that fell short of the out-of-frame TCR alpha sharing seen in monozygotic twins. Invariant cells of the MAIT and iNKT types might have partly distorted the zero-insertion analyses.

The sample was also reused in another study, on yellow fever vaccine responses in identical twins.

The TCR comes from a young woman in good health. Source material: PBMCs. The rearrangement joins TRBV7-2 to TRBJ2-3; the match to TRBD2 covers 10 bases. The CDR3 region has the DNA TGTGCCAGCAGCTTAGCCCTAGCGGGAGTAGATACGCAGTATTTT. It codes for CASSLALAGVDTQYF.